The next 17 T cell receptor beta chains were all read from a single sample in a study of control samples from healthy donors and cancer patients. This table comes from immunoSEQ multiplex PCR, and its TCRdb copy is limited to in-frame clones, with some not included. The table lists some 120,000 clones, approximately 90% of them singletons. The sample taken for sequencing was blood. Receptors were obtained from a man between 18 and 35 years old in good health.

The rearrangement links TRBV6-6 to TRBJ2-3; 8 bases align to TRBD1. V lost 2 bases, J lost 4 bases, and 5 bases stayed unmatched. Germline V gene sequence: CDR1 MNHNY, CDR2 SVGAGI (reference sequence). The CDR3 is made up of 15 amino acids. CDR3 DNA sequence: TGTGCCAGCAGTTACCCCAAGGGACAGGCAGATACGCAGTATTTT. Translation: CASSYPKGQADTQYF.

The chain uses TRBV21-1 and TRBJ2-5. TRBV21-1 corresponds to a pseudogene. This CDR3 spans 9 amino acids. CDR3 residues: CASKETQYF. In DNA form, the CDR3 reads TGTGCCAGCAAGGAGACCCAGTACTTC.

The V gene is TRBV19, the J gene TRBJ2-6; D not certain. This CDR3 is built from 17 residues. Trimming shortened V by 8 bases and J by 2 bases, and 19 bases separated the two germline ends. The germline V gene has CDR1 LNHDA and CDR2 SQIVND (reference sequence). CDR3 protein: CASSSRAGLAGANVLTF. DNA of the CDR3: TGTGCCAGTTCAAGTCGCGCCGGCCTCGCTGGGGCCAACGTCCTGACTTTC.

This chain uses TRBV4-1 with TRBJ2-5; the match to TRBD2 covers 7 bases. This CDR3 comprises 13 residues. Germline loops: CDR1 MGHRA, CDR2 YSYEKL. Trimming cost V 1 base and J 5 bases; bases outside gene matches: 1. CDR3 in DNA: TGCGCCAGCAGCCAAGGGCGGGAGGAGACCCAGTACTTC. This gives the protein CASSQGREETQYF.

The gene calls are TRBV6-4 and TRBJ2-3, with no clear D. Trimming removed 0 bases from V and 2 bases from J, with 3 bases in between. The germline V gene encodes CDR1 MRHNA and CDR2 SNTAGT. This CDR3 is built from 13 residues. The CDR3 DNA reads TGTGCCAGCAGTGACTCGGCCACAGATACGCAGTATTTT. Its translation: CASSDSATDTQYF.

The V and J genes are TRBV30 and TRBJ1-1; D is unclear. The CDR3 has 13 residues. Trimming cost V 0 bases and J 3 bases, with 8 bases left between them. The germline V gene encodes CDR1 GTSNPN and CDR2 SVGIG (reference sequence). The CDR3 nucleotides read TGTGCCTGGAGTGTAAACGAACACACTGAAGCTTTCTTT. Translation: CAWSVNEHTEAFF. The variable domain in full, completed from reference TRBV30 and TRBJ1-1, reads SQTIHQWPATLVQPVGSPLSLECTVEGTSNPNLYWYRQAAGRGLQLLFYSVGIGQISSEVPQNLSASRPQDRQFILSSKKLLLSDSGFYLCAWSVNEHTEAFFGQGTRLTVV.

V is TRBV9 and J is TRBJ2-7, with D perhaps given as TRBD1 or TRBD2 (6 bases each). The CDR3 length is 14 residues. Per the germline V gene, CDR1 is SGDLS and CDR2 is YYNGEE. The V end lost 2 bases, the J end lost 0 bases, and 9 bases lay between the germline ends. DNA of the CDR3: TGTGCCAGCAGCGTTGCGGGACACTCCTACGAGCAGTACTTC. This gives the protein CASSVAGHSYEQYF.

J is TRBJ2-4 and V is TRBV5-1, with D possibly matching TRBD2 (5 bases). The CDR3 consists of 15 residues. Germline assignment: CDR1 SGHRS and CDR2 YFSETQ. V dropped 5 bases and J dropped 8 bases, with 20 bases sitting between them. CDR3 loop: CASRDWASTKDIQYF. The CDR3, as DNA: TGCGCCAGCAGGGACTGGGCCTCAACCAAGGACATTCAGTACTTC.

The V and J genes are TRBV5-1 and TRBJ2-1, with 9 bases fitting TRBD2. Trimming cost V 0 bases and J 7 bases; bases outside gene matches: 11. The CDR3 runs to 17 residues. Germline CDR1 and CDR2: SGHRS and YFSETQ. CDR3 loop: CASSLAGSGGSRNEQFF. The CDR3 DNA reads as TGCGCCAGCAGCTTGGCCGGTAGCGGGGGTTCTAGGAATGAGCAGTTCTTC.

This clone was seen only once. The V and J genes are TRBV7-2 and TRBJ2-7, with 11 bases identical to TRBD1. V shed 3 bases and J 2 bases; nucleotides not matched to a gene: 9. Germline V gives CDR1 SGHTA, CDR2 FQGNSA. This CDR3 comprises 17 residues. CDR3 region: CASSFGTGGFVAYEQYF. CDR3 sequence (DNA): TGTGCCAGCAGCTTCGGGACAGGGGGATTTGTGGCCTACGAGCAGTACTTC. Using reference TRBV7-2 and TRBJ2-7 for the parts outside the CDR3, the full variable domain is GAGVSQSPSNKVTEKGKDVELRCDPISGHTALYWYRQSLGQGLEFLIYFQGNSAPDKSGLPSDRFSAERTGGSVSTLTIQRTQQEDSAVYLCASSFGTGGFVAYEQYFGPGTRLTVT.

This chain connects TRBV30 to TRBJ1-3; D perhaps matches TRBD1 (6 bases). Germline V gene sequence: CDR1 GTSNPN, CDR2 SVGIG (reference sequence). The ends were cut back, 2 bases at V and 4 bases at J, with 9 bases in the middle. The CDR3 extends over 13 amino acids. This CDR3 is CAWSRGTGNTIYF. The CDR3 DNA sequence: TGTGCCTGGAGTAGGGGGACAGGAAACACCATATATTTT.

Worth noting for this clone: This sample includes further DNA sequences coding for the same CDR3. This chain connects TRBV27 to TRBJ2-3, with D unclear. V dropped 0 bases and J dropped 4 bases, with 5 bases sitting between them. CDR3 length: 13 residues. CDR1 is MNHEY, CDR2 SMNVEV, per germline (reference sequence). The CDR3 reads CASSLSRPDTQYF. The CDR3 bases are TGTGCCAGCAGTTTATCCAGGCCAGATACGCAGTATTTT.

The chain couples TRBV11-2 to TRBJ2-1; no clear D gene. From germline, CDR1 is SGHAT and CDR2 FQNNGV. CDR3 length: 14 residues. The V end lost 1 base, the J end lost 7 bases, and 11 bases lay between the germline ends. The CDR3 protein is CASSLVSPRNEQFF. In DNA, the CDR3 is TGTGCCAGCAGCTTAGTATCCCCGAGGAATGAGCAGTTCTTC.

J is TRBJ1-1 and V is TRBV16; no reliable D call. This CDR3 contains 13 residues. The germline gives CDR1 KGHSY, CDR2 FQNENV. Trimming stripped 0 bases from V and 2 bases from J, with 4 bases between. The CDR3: CASSQSRNTEAFF. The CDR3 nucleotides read TGTGCCAGCAGCCAATCCAGAAACACTGAAGCTTTCTTT. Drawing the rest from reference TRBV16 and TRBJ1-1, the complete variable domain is GEEVAQTPKHLVRGEGQKAKLYCAPIKGHSYVFWYQQVLKNEFKFLISFQNENVFDETGMPKERFSAKCLPNSPCSLEIQATKLEDSAVYFCASSQSRNTEAFFGQGTRLTVV.

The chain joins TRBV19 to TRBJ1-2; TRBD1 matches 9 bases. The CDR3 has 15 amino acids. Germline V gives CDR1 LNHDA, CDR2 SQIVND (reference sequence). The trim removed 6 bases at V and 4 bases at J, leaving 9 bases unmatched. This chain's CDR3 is CASRPGQGSTYGYTF. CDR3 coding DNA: TGTGCCAGTAGGCCGGGACAGGGCTCTACCTATGGCTACACCTTC.

The CDR3 region has the DNA TGCAGCGTTGAAGATCGCCGACACAAGACCGGGGAGCTGTTTTTT. Translated, it gives CSVEDRRHKTGELFF. The V gene is TRBV29-1, the J gene TRBJ2-2; no reliable D call. V was cut by 0 bases and J by 5 bases, with 13 bases left in between. The CDR3 is 15 residues long. The germline V gene has CDR1 SQVTM and CDR2 ANQGSEA.

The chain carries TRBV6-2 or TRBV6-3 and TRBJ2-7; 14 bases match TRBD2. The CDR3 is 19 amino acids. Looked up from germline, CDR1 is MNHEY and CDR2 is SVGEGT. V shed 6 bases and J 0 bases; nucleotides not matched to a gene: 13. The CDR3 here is CASSPLRGTSGSTSYEQYV. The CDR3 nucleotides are TGTGCCAGCAGCCCTCTACGTGGGACTAGCGGGAGCACCTCCTACGAGCAGTACGTC.